This T cell receptor beta chain is from a study of cytomegalovirus exposure and HLA in healthy donors. Study conclusions and caveats: The presence/absence work took it that sequencing depth was about the same across donors. A previous analysis found most TCR beta V segments productive roughly 90% or roughly 30% of the time. Later analysis suggested links between common viral pathogens and several top significant clusters.

Amplification used 60 Vbeta primers and 13 Jbeta primers. Profiling relied on immunoSEQ multiplex PCR, and the TCRdb table lists in-frame clones only, not all of them. The sample has 150,000 or so clones; about four fifths are singletons. The CDR3 runs to 14 residues. CDR1 and CDR2 from the germline V gene are GTSNPN and SVGIG (reference sequence). V lost 0 bases to trimming and J lost 2 bases; unmatched junction nucleotides: 2. This clone has just a few counts. The antigen remains undetermined. The chain links TRBV30 to TRBJ2-7; 9 nucleotides match TRBD2. The sequence was obtained from a young woman in good health and CMV-seropositive. The source material was PBMCs. The CDR3 DNA sequence: TGTGCCTGGAGTGTACAGCGGGGGGCCTACGAGCAGTACTTC. Its translation is CAWSVQRGAYEQYF.